A selection of T cell receptor beta chains follows, all from one sample in a study of shared clonotypes between healthy human individuals. Measured with immunoSEQ multiplex PCR; TCRdb has only the in-frame clones, and not every one. Of some 350,000 clones listed, roughly 70% are singletons. Specimen: memory CD4+ T cells sorted from blood. These TCRs come from a young man in good health. Each CDR3 is given with its conserved first and last residue.

>TRBJ2-7|TRBV18
CASSPGGGLYEQYF
>TRBJ1-1|TRBV18
CASSLSGQKNTEAFF
>TRBJ2-7|TRBV7-3
CASSSRAGAGEQYF
>TRBJ2-7|TRBV7-6
CASSPLRQGAYEQYF
>TRBJ2-7|TRBV10-1
CASSDSGTGAFYEQYF
>TRBJ2-7|TRBV7-2
CASSLERSSYEQYF
>TRBJ1-3|TRBV30
CAWEEISGNTIYF
>TRBJ2-1|TRBV6-5
CASSPSGRFGNEQFF
>TRBJ1-1|TRBV2
CASSGGTPFEAFF
>TRBJ2-5|TRBV18
CASSPQGETQYF
>TRBJ1-1|TRBV6-6
CASSYRRASEAFF
>TRBJ2-7|TRBV5-1
CASSLGLAINYEQYF
>TRBJ2-2|TRBV19
CASSARGASTGELFF
>TRBJ2-3|TRBV2
CASSNGDTQYF
>TRBJ2-1|TRBV7-8
CASSLGTSGIYEQFF
>TRBJ1-2|TRBV21-1
CASTGQGAGYGYTF
>TRBJ1-4|TRBV19
CASSSVLGGNGEKLFF
>TRBJ1-4|TRBV6-1
CASSAGTVTNEKLFF
>TRBJ2-2|TRBV5-1
CASSPFTVANTGELFF
>TRBJ1-1|TRBV9
CASSVAGPFLGGIIMNTEAFF
>TRBJ1-4|TRBV7-8
CASSSTGREKLFF
>TRBJ2-7|TRBV2
CASSENKGEQYF
>TRBJ2-5|TRBV6-1
CASNDRRGGQETQYF
>TRBJ2-1|TRBV11-2
CASSSGTSGTNNEQFF
>TRBJ2-1|TRBV11-2
CASSLVWLNEQFF
>TRBJ2-5|TRBV10-3
CAISGTGGRETQYF
>TRBJ1-4|TRBV19
CAQHPGTGDEKLFF
>TRBJ2-5|TRBV5-4
CASSPTPGQQETQYF
>TRBJ1-3|TRBV7-2
CASSLSGGYSGNTIYF
>TRBJ2-1|TRBV6-1
CASSATSGRVDEQFF
>TRBJ2-1|TRBV6-1
CASSESARGGDNEQFF
>TRBJ1-5|TRBV28
CASSSWGGPQHF
>TRBJ2-1|TRBV9
CASSVAGLAGGSYNEQFF
>TRBJ2-5|TRBV2
CASSPERPQETQYF
>TRBJ2-7|TRBV11-3
CASSLLVYPRHLSYEQYF
>TRBJ2-2|TRBV7-9
CASNTGTPTGELFF
>TRBJ2-6|TRBV19
CASSFNGRAGANVLTF
>TRBJ2-7|TRBV6-1
CASSDGQGAYEQYF
>TRBJ1-2|TRBV28
CASMDTNYGYTF
>TRBJ1-3|TRBV2
CASSEAPEGAGNTIYF
>TRBJ1-2|TRBV7-2
CASSRDRQVSYTF
>TRBJ2-3|TRBV5-4
CASSGGPSTDTQYF
>TRBJ2-1|TRBV7-6
CASSSTSGYNEQFF
>TRBJ2-7|TRBV28
CASTQGGTGQYEQYF
>TRBJ1-4|TRBV19
CASSMGEKGGKLFF
>TRBJ1-1|TRBV5-4
CASSPRGRLTNTEAFF
>TRBJ2-7|TRBV11-2
CASSREEVAAVYEQYF
>TRBJ2-2|TRBV18
CASSPTGETGELFF
>TRBJ2-1|TRBV7-9
CASSVAESSYNEQFF
>TRBJ2-7|TRBV6-5
CASSRDWQHSYEQYF
>TRBJ2-7|TRBV6-6
CATQGSSYEQYF